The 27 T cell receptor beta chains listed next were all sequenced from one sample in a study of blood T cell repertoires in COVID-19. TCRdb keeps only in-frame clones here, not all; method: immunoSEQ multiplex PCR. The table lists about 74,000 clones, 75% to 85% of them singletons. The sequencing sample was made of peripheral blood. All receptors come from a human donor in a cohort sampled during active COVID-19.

The CDR3 bases are TGTGCCAGCAGCAAAAGAGGGCTAGCGGGATGGATTAACGAGCAGTACTTC. Protein product: CASSKRGLAGWINEQYF. J is TRBJ2-7 and V is TRBV21-1; the table names TRBD2, a call not compared with the DNA. TRBV21-1 constitutes a pseudogene. The CDR3 consists of 17 residues.

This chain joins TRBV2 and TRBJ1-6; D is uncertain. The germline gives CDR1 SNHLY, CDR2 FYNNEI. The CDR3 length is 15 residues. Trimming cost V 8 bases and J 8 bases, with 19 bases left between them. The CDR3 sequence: CASCRDEADHSPLHF. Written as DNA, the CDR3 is TGTGCCAGCTGTCGGGATGAGGCAGACCATTCACCCCTCCACTTT.

The CDR3: CASSPPGSGGYEQYF. CDR3 bases: TGTGCCAGCAGCCCCCCCGGGTCAGGGGGCTACGAGCAGTACTTC. The J gene is TRBJ2-7, the V gene TRBV7-9, with 7 bases lining up with TRBD1. Germline lookup yields CDR1 SEHNR and CDR2 FQNEAQ (reference sequence). Trimming at V came to 5 bases and at J to 3 bases, leaving 10 bases not matched to a gene. CDR3 size: 15 residues.

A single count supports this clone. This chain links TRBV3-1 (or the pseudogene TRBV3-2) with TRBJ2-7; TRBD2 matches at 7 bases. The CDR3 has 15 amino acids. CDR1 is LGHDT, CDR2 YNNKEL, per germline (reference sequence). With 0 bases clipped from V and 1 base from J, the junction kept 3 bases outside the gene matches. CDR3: CASSQEGLLSYEQYF. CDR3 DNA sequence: TGTGCCAGCAGCCAAGAGGGACTATTGTCCTACGAGCAGTACTTC.

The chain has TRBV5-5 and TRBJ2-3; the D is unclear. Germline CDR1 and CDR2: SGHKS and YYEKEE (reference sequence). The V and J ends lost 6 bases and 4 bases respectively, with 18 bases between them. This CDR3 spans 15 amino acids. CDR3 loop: CASNQRNPIPDTQYF. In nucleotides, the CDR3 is TGTGCCAGCAACCAGAGGAATCCGATCCCAGATACGCAGTATTTT. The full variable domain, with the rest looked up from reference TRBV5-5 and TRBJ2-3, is DAGVTQSPTHLIKTRGQQVTLRCSPISGHKSVSWYQQVLGQGPQFIFQYYEKEERGRGNFPDRFSARQFPNYSSELNVNALLLGDSALYLCASNQRNPIPDTQYFGPGTRLTVL.

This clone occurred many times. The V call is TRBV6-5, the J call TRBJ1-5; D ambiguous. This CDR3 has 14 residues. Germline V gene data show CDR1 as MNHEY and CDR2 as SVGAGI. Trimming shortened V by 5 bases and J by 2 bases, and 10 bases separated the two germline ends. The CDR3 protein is CASSLLQGNQPQHF. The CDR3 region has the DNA TGTGCCAGCAGTCTCCTTCAGGGCAATCAGCCCCAGCATTTT.

CDR3 in amino acids: CASSTGGTEAFF. The CDR3 DNA reads as TGTGCCAGCAGCACAGGGGGAACTGAAGCTTTCTTT. The chain employs TRBV21-1 and TRBJ1-1; the D call TRBD1 from the table was never checked on the DNA. TRBV21-1 is flagged as a pseudogene. The CDR3 sequence is 12 residues long.

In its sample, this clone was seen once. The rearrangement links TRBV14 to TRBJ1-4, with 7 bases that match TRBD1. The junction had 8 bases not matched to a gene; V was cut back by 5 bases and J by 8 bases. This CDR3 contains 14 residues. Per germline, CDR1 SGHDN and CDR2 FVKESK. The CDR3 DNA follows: TGTGCCAGCAGCTCCGGGACAGTCCCAGAAAAACTGTTTTTT. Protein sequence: CASSSGTVPEKLFF.

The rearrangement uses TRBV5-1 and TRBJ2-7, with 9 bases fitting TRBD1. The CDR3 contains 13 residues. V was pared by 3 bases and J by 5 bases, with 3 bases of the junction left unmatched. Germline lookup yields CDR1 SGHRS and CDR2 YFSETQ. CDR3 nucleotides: TGCGCCAGCAGCTACAGGGGGCAGAACGAGCAGTACTTC. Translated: CASSYRGQNEQYF.

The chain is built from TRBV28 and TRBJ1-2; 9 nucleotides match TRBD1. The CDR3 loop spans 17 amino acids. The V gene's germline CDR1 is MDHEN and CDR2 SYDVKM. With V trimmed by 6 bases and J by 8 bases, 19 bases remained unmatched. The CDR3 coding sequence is TGTGCCAGCAGGGTTTGGGGGGAAGGGACAGGGCCCCGCGGCTACACCTTC. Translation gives CASRVWGEGTGPRGYTF.

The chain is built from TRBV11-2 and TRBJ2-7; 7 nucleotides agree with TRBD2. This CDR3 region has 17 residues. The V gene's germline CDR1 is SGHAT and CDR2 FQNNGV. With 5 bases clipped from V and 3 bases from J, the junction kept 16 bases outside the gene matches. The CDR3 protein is CASSPQERPGGIYEQYF. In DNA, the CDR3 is TGTGCCAGCAGCCCCCAGGAACGTCCGGGAGGAATCTACGAGCAGTACTTC.

The CDR3 nucleotides are TGTGCCAGCAGCTTGAATATAGCGGGAGGAATAAAGACCCAGTACTTC. It is translated as CASSLNIAGGIKTQYF. The rearrangement links TRBV5-4 to TRBJ2-5, with 10 bases that match TRBD2. The CDR3 contains 16 residues. CDR1 is SGHNT, CDR2 YYREEE, per germline (reference sequence). With V trimmed by 1 base and J by 6 bases, 9 bases remained unmatched.

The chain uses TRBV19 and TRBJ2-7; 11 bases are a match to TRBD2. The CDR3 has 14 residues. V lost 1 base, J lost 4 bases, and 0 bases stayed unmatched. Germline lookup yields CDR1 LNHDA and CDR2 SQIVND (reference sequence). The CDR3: CASSIGLAGYEQYF. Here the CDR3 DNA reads TGTGCCAGTAGTATAGGACTAGCGGGATACGAGCAGTACTTC.

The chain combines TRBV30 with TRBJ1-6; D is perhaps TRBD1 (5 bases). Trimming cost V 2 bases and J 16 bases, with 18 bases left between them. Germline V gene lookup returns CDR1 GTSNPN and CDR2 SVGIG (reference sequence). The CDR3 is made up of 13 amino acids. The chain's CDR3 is CAWSSVLGAALHF. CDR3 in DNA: TGTGCCTGGAGTTCAGTTCTTGGGGCGGCTCTCCACTTT.

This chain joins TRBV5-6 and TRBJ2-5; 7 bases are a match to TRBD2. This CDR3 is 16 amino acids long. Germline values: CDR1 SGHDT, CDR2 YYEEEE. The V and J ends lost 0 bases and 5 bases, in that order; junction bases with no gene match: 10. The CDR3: CASSLETSVGGETQYF. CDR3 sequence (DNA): TGTGCCAGCAGCTTGGAAACTAGCGTTGGGGGGGAGACCCAGTACTTC.

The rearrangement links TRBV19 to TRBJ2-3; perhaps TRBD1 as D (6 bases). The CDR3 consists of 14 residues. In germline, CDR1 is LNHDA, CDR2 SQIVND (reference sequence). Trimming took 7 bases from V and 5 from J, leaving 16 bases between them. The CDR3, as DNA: TGTGCCAGTAAAACAGGGAATGGTCAAGATACGCAGTATTTT. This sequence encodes CASKTGNGQDTQYF.

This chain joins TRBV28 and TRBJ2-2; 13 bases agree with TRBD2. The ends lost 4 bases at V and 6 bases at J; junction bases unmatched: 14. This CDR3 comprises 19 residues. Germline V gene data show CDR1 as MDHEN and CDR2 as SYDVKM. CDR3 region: CASSSPGTSGDIGPGELFF. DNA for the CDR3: TGTGCCAGCAGTTCTCCCGGGACTAGCGGGGATATTGGCCCCGGGGAGCTGTTTTTT.

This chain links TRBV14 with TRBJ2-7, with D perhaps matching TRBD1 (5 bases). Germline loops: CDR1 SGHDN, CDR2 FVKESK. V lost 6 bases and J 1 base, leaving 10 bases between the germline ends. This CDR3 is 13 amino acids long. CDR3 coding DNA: TGTGCCAGCAGACAAAGGGGTTCCTACGAGCAGTACTTC. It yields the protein CASRQRGSYEQYF.

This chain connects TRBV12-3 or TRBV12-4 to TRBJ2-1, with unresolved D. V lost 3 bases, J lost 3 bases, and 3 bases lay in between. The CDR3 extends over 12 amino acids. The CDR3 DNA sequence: TGTGCCAGCAGTTTTTACTACAATGAGCAGTTCTTC. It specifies CASSFYYNEQFF.

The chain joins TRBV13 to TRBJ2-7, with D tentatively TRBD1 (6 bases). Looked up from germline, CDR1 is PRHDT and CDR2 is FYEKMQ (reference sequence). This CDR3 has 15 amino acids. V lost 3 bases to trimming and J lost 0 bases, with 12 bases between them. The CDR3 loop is CASSLGAGTSYEQYF. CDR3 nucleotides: TGTGCCAGCAGCTTGGGGGCCGGGACCTCCTACGAGCAGTACTTC. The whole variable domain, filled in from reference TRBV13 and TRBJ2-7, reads AAGVIQSPRHLIKEKRETATLKCYPIPRHDTVYWYQQGPGQDPQFLISFYEKMQSDKGSIPDRFSAQQFSDYHSELNMSSLELGDSALYFCASSLGAGTSYEQYFGPGTRLTVT.

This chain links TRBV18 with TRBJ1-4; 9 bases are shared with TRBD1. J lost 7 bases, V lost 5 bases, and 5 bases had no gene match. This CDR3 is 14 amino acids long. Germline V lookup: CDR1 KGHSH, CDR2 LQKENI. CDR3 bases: TGTGCCAGCTCATCGGGACAGGGTCCTGAAAAACTGTTTTTT. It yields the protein CASSSGQGPEKLFF.

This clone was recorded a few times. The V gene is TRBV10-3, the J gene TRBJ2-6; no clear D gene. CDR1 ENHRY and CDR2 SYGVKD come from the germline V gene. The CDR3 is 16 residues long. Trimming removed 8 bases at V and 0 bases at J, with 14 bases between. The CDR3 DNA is TGTGCCATCCCTTCTCCCCCTTCCTCTGGGGCCAACGTCCTGACTTTC. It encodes CAIPSPPSSGANVLTF.

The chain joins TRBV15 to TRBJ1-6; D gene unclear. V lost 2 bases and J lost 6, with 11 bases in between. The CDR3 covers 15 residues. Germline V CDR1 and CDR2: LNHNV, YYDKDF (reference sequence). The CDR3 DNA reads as TGTGCCACCAGCAGACCTGTCCCCTTTAATTCACCCCTCCACTTT. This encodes CATSRPVPFNSPLHF.

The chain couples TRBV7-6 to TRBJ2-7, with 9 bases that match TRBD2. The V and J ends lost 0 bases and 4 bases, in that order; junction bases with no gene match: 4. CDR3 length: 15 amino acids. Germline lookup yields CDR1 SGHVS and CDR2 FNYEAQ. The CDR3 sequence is CASSLAASGTYEQYF. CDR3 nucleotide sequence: TGTGCCAGCAGCTTAGCGGCTAGCGGGACTTACGAGCAGTACTTC.

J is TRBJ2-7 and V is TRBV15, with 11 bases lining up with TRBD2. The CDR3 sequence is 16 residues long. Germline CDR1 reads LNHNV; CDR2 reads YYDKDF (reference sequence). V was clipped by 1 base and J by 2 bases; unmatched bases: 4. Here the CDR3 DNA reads TGTGCCACCAGCAGAGGACTAGCGGGACAGGCCTACGAGCAGTACTTC. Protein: CATSRGLAGQAYEQYF.

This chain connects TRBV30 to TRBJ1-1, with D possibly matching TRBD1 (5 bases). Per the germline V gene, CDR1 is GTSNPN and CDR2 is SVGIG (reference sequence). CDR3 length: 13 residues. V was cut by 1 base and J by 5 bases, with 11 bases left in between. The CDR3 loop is CAWSANRGTEAFF. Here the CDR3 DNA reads TGTGCCTGGAGTGCCAACCGGGGGACTGAAGCTTTCTTT.

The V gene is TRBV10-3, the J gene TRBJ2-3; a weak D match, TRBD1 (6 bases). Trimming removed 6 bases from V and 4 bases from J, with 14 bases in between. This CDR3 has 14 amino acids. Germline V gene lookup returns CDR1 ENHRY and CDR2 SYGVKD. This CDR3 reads CAISTGQGADTQYF. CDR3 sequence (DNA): TGTGCCATCAGCACAGGGCAGGGTGCAGATACGCAGTATTTT.